Presented here are 15 T cell receptor beta chains from one specimen sequenced in a study of T cell changes during pregnancy in multiple sclerosis. Generated by immunoSEQ multiplex PCR, the TCRdb table keeps only in-frame clones and is missing some. The sample holds around 42,000 clones; approximately 91% are singletons and the top ten take around 0.5%. The material sequenced was CD4+ T cells from peripheral blood mononuclear cells, taken in the second trimester of pregnancy. These receptors were obtained from a female donor in good health, enrolled as a control in a pregnancy study.

This chain joins TRBV5-1 and TRBJ1-1; unclear D gene. Trimming left V 4 bases short and J 3 bases short, with 10 bases between. CDR1 is SGHRS and CDR2 is YFSETQ in the germline V gene. This CDR3 contains 13 residues. The CDR3 region has the DNA TGCGCCAGCAGCCGGTACGGAGACACTGAAGCTTTCTTT. Protein product: CASSRYGDTEAFF. Full variable domain (remainder filled in from reference TRBV5-1 and TRBJ1-1): KAGVTQTPRYLIKTRGQQVTLSCSPISGHRSVSWYQQTPGQGLQFLFEYFSETQRNKGNFPGRFSGRQFSNSRSEMNVSTLELGDSALYLCASSRYGDTEAFFGQGTRLTVV.

The chain links TRBV6-5 to TRBJ2-7; the D gene is possibly TRBD2 (6 bases). V was shortened by 0 bases and J by 0 bases, with 9 bases between the two germline ends. In germline, CDR1 is MNHEY, CDR2 SVGAGI. The CDR3 sequence is 15 residues long. The CDR3 coding sequence is TGTGCCAGCAGTTACTCGGCGGGGAGCTCCTACGAGCAGTACTTC. It specifies CASSYSAGSSYEQYF.

This sequence joins TRBV11-2 and TRBJ2-1; TRBD2 might be the D (6 bases). Trimming took 5 bases from V and 3 from J, leaving 11 bases between them. The CDR3 has 14 residues. Germline V gives CDR1 SGHAT, CDR2 FQNNGV. The CDR3 region has the DNA TGTGCCAGCAGCCGGCTAGCGTTCTACAATGAGCAGTTCTTC. Residues: CASSRLAFYNEQFF.

This chain connects TRBV6-4 to TRBJ2-7; 16 bases line up with TRBD2. The V gene end was trimmed by 2 bases and the J gene end by 2 bases; junction bases not matched to a gene: 3. This CDR3 has 17 amino acids. Germline lookup yields CDR1 MRHNA and CDR2 SNTAGT. In DNA, the CDR3 is TGTGCCAGCAGTGACCCCGGGACTAGCGGGAGGGCCTACGAGCAGTACTTC. Translating gives CASSDPGTSGRAYEQYF.

J is TRBJ2-1 and V is TRBV9, with 10 bases identical to TRBD1. V lost 2 bases to trimming and J lost 10 bases; unmatched junction nucleotides: 9. The CDR3 runs 15 residues. Germline V gene sequence: CDR1 SGDLS, CDR2 YYNGEE. CDR3 sequence reads: CASSVVGQGGGEQFF. Here the CDR3 DNA reads TGTGCCAGCAGCGTGGTAGGACAGGGGGGTGGGGAGCAGTTCTTC.

The V gene is TRBV19, the J gene TRBJ1-4; a weak D match, TRBD1 (5 bases). Trimming took 5 bases from V and 8 from J, leaving 15 bases between them. The germline gives CDR1 LNHDA, CDR2 SQIVND (reference sequence). The CDR3 runs to 14 residues. For the CDR3, the DNA is TGTGCCAGTAGTGATGGGGCGCTCGGAGAAAAACTGTTTTTT. Encoded protein: CASSDGALGEKLFF.

CDR3 nucleotide sequence: TGTGCCTGGAGTGTAGGGGGTGGTGGGGCCAACGTCCTGACTTTC. Translated: CAWSVGGGGANVLTF. This chain connects TRBV30 to TRBJ2-6, with a tentative D call TRBD1 (6 bases). CDR3 length: 15 amino acids. Trimming stripped 0 bases from V and 3 bases from J, with 9 bases between. Germline CDR1 GTSNPN, CDR2 SVGIG (reference sequence).

This clone has just one count. The chain combines TRBV10-3 with TRBJ2-3; 12 bases align to TRBD2. Germline V gene sequence: CDR1 ENHRY, CDR2 SYGVKD. The CDR3 spans 15 residues. Losses at the gene ends were 5 bases for V and 6 bases for J; bases not matched to a gene: 6. The CDR3 sequence: CAISILAGGTDTQYF. CDR3 nucleotide sequence: TGTGCCATCAGTATACTAGCGGGGGGAACGGATACGCAGTATTTT.

The rearrangement links TRBV19 to TRBJ1-6; TRBD1 aligns across 7 bases. V lost 6 bases and J lost 8; bases outside the gene matches: 7. The CDR3 consists of 14 residues. Germline V gives CDR1 LNHDA, CDR2 SQIVND (reference sequence). Written as DNA, the CDR3 is TGTGCCAGTAGGCCACAGGGGATCGATTCACCCCTCCACTTT. Its protein product is CASRPQGIDSPLHF.

The gene calls are TRBV6-1 and TRBJ1-2, with TRBD1 matching 8 bases. The germline V gene has CDR1 MNHNS and CDR2 SASEGT. The CDR3 is made up of 13 amino acids. Trimming cost V 6 bases and J 8 bases; bases outside gene matches: 8. The CDR3 DNA reads as TGTGCCAGCAGAGTTGACAGGGGAGGGGGCTACACCTTC. Translation: CASRVDRGGGYTF.

The count of this clone is one. This chain joins TRBV27 and TRBJ1-5; D is possibly TRBD1 (5 bases). CDR1 MNHEY and CDR2 SMNVEV come from the germline V gene (reference sequence). The CDR3 is made up of 14 amino acids. V shed 2 bases and J shed 4 bases, with 9 bases lying between them. Here the CDR3 reads CASSLTAGNQPQHF. The CDR3 DNA reads TGTGCCAGCAGTTTAACCGCAGGGAATCAGCCCCAGCATTTT.

This chain links TRBV11-2 with TRBJ2-2, with 14 positions matching TRBD2. With 8 bases clipped from V and 5 bases from J, the junction kept 1 base outside the gene matches. Germline CDR1 and CDR2: SGHAT and FQNNGV. The CDR3 consists of 14 residues. The CDR3 DNA follows: TGTGCCAGCGGGACTAGCGGGAGTACCGGGGAGCTGTTTTTT. Protein sequence: CASGTSGSTGELFF.

The J gene is TRBJ1-2, the V gene TRBV28; D ambiguous. Germline V gene lookup returns CDR1 MDHEN and CDR2 SYDVKM. This CDR3 is 19 amino acids long. Trimming removed 5 bases at V and 4 bases at J, with 29 bases between. The CDR3 is CASSPVTSPGVTGGYGYTF. CDR3 coding DNA: TGTGCCAGCAGTCCCGTCACATCCCCTGGCGTGACCGGCGGCTATGGCTACACCTTC.

The rearrangement joins TRBV6-1 to TRBJ2-7, with a tentative D call TRBD1 (5 bases). V was trimmed by 6 bases and J by 3 bases, leaving 9 bases between them. Per germline, CDR1 MNHNS and CDR2 SASEGT. CDR3 length: 12 amino acids. The CDR3 loop reads CASRTEIYEQYF. The CDR3 nucleotides read TGTGCCAGCAGGACAGAGATCTACGAGCAGTACTTC.

The rearrangement uses TRBV11-2 and TRBJ2-3; 8 positions match TRBD2. The CDR3 is 14 amino acids. Losses at the gene ends were 5 bases for V and 5 bases for J; bases not matched to a gene: 6. The germline gives CDR1 SGHAT, CDR2 FQNNGV. The CDR3 nucleotides read TGTGCCAGCAGCCCCGGACTAGCTGGAGATACGCAGTATTTT. Translating gives CASSPGLAGDTQYF. Drawing the rest from reference TRBV11-2 and TRBJ2-3, the complete variable domain is EAGVAQSPRYKIIEKRQSVAFWCNPISGHATLYWYQQILGQGPKLLIQFQNNGVVDDSQLPKDRFSAERLKGVDSTLKIQPAKLEDSAVYLCASSPGLAGDTQYFGPGTRLTVL.